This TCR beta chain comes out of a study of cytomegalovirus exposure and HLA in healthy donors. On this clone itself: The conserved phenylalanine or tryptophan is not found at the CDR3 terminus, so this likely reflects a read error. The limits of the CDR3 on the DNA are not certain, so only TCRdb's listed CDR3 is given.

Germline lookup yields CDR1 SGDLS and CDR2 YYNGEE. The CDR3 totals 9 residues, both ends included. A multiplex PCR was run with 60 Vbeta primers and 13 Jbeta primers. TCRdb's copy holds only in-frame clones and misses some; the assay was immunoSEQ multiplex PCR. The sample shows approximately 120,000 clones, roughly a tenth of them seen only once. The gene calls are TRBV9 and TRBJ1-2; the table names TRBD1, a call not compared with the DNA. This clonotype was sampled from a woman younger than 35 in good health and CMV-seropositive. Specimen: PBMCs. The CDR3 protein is CASSQEGQR.